What follows describes a single T cell receptor beta chain. Compared with germline, one end of the junction differs, possibly owing to a read error. This entry is derived from a study of blood T cell repertoires in COVID-19. Study background: Donors in the United States, Italy and Spain gave samples during acute or convalescent COVID-19. Nucleic acid was either cDNA or gDNA, and it came from T cells, B-cell-depleted T cells, or PBMCs.

As handled by the study authors: Quantification of nucleated cells was approximated via reference gene primer amplification. The method was immunoSEQ multiplex PCR; TCRdb's version includes in-frame clones alone and lacks a portion of them. V, J and clone size derive from that table, while D and trimming were established from the DNA sequence. The data hold some 250,000 clones, with 81% observed a single time. The CDR3 sequence is 12 residues long. In germline, CDR1 is ENHRY, CDR2 SYGVKD. V gene TRBV10-3 combines with J gene TRBJ1-2; no definite D call. The sequenced sample was peripheral blood. This sequence originates from a woman aged 60-75 years with active or convalescent COVID-19. CDR3 residues: CAISEGNYGYTF. CDR3 nucleotides: TGTGCCATCAGTGAAGGAAACTACGGCTACACCTTC.